This paragraph reports one T cell receptor beta chain. The data were taken from a study of sequential checkpoint blockade in melanoma. Assay used: immunoSEQ multiplex PCR; TCRdb lists only in-frame clones, some missing. The table has about 10,000 clones, 60% to 80% seen once. The CDR3 extends over 15 amino acids. Trimming shortened V by 1 base and J by 5 bases, and 14 bases separated the two germline ends. Per germline, CDR1 SEHNR and CDR2 FQNEAQ (reference sequence). Specified treatment: randomized to nivolumab then ipilimumab (arm A) or the reverse (arm B). PBMC sorting kept live CD3+CD8+ cells without CD19 or CD56.

The rearrangement links TRBV7-9 to TRBJ1-2, with D hard to call. The receptor was derived from a human donor with melanoma. The starting material was CD8+ T cells sorted from blood (inferred from file names), obtained from a patient given nivolumab and ipilimumab in sequence. CDR3 amino acids: CASSLGTGIAYGYTF. The DNA for the CDR3 is TGTGCCAGCAGCTTAGGAACTGGCATAGCATATGGCTACACCTTC. Looking up the rest from reference TRBV7-9 and TRBJ1-2 gives the full variable domain: DTGVSQNPRHKITKRGQNVTFRCDPISEHNRLYWYRQTLGQGPEFLTYFQNEAQLEKSRLLSDRFSAERPKGSFSTLEIQRTEQGDSAMYLCASSLGTGIAYGYTFGSGTRLTVV.